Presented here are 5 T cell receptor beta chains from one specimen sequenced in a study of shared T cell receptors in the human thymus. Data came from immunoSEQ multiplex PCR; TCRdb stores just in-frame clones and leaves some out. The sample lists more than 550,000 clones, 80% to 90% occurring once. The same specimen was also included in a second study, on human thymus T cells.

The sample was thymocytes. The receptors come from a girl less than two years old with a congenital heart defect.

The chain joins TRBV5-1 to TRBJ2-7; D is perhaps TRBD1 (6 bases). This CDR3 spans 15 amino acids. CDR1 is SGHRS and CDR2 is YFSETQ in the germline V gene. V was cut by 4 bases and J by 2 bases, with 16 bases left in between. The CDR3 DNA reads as TGCGCCAGCAGCCAAAGAGCAGGGGCTACCTACGAGCAGTACTTC. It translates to CASSQRAGATYEQYF.

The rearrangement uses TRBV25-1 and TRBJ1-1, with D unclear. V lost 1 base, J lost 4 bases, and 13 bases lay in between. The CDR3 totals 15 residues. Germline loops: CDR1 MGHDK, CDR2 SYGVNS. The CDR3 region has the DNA TGTGCCAGCAGTGAATCGCTGGGCGGAGGCACTGAAGCTTTCTTT. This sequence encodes CASSESLGGGTEAFF.

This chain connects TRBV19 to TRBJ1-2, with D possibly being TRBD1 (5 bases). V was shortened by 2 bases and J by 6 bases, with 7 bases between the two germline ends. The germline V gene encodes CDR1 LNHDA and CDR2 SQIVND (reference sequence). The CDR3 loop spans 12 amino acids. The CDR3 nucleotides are TGTGCCAGTAGTATACGGGGGAATGGCTACACCTTC. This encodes CASSIRGNGYTF.

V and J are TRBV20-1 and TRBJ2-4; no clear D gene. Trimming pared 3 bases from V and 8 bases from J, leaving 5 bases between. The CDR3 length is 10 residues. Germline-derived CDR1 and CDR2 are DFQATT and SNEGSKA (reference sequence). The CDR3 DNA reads TGCAGTGCTAGTCCTGACATTCAGTACTTC. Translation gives CSASPDIQYF.

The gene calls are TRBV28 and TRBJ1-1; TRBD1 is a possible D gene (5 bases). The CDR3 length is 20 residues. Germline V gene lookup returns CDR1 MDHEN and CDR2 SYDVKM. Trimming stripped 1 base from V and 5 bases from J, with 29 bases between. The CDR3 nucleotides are TGTGCCAGCAGTTTATACGACGAAGGTAGTCTGTGGGGGGTGGGTACTGAAGCTTTCTTT. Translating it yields CASSLYDEGSLWGVGTEAFF.